The next 21 T cell receptor beta chains were all read from a single sample in a study of T cell responses to AZD1222 COVID-19 vaccine. Assay used: immunoSEQ multiplex PCR; TCRdb lists only in-frame clones, some missing. This table holds 95,000 to 150,000 clones, about 87% found once. The source material was peripheral blood, sampled on day 0 of AZD1222 vaccination. Every receptor here comes from an adult in good health.

This clone is categorized as medium-sized (0.01 to 0.1%). The gene calls are TRBV27 and TRBJ2-1; D gene ambiguous. CDR3 length equals 13 residues. V gave up 2 bases and J gave up 6 bases, with 8 bases separating them. Germline CDR1 reads MNHEY; CDR2 reads SMNVEV (reference sequence). Written as DNA, the CDR3 is TGTGCCAGCAGTTTAATTGAACTCAATGAGCAGTTCTTC. Translated: CASSLIELNEQFF.

The chain joins TRBV19 to TRBJ1-3; perhaps TRBD1 as D (5 bases). The CDR3 runs 15 residues. The germline V and J ends were trimmed by 3 bases and 2 bases, with 11 bases remaining between them. Per the germline V gene, CDR1 is LNHDA and CDR2 is SQIVND (reference sequence). The CDR3 protein is CASSIGSGAGNTIYF. The CDR3, as DNA: TGTGCCAGTAGTATCGGCTCGGGGGCTGGAAACACCATATATTTT.

V is TRBV3-1 (or the pseudogene TRBV3-2) and J is TRBJ1-1; the D is unclear. The V end was cut by 1 base, the J end by 1 base, with 7 bases between. The CDR3 length is 14 residues. The germline V gene has CDR1 LGHDT and CDR2 YNNKEL (reference sequence). In DNA form, the CDR3 reads TGTGCCAGCAGCCAAGGGTACAGGAACACTGAAGCTTTCTTT. Protein: CASSQGYRNTEAFF.

This chain uses TRBV7-6 with TRBJ2-7; 10 bases map to TRBD2. The germline V gene has CDR1 SGHVS and CDR2 FNYEAQ. Germline trimming cut 3 bases from V and 3 bases from J; bases unmatched to any gene: 5. CDR3 length equals 15 residues. The CDR3 bases are TGTGCCAGCAGCTTGAGGACTAGCGGTAGCTACGAGCAGTACTTC. Residues: CASSLRTSGSYEQYF.

The chain employs TRBV18 and TRBJ2-3, with D possibly being TRBD1 (5 bases). Germline CDR1 reads KGHSH; CDR2 reads LQKENI. Trimming cost V 5 bases and J 4 bases, with 7 bases left between them. This CDR3 region has 12 residues. CDR3 DNA sequence: TGTGCCAGCTCAGCAGGGCCAGATACGCAGTATTTT. Protein sequence: CASSAGPDTQYF.

The chain employs TRBV5-1 and TRBJ1-1; tentative D call: TRBD1 (6 bases). Trimming pared 6 bases from V and 10 bases from J, leaving 13 bases between. From germline, CDR1 is SGHRS and CDR2 YFSETQ. The CDR3 contains 11 residues. In DNA form, the CDR3 reads TGCGCCAGCAATCAGGGGAAAGGAGCTTTCTTT. Amino acids: CASNQGKGAFF.

The chain employs TRBV19 and TRBJ1-5; D unclear. This CDR3 is 14 amino acids long. V dropped 3 bases and J dropped 5 bases, with 11 bases sitting between them. CDR1 and CDR2 (germline): LNHDA, SQIVND (reference sequence). DNA of the CDR3: TGTGCCAGTAGTATGGGAGGGCTAGATCAGCCCCAGCATTTT. Its translation: CASSMGGLDQPQHF.

This chain connects TRBV10-3 to TRBJ1-5; D not resolved. CDR1 and CDR2 (germline): ENHRY, SYGVKD. The CDR3 covers 13 residues. V gave up 6 bases and J gave up 4 bases, with 10 bases separating them. CDR3 nucleotide sequence: TGTGCCATCAGCCCGGACGGGAATCAGCCCCAGCATTTT. Translated, it gives CAISPDGNQPQHF.

The chain employs TRBV5-5 and TRBJ2-3; 7 bases map to TRBD2. Germline CDR1 and CDR2: SGHKS and YYEKEE (reference sequence). Trimming took 0 bases from V and 5 from J; bases not matched to a gene: 9. This CDR3 spans 16 amino acids. The CDR3 protein is CASSLVSAGVLDTQYF. CDR3 DNA: TGTGCCAGCAGCTTGGTGTCCGCGGGGGTTCTAGATACGCAGTATTTT.

J is TRBJ2-1 and V is TRBV6-5, with 12 bases aligning to TRBD2. The CDR3 is made up of 15 amino acids. Germline V CDR1 and CDR2: MNHEY, SVGAGI. The junction had 5 bases not matched to a gene; V was cut back by 8 bases and J by 3 bases. The CDR3 region has the DNA TGTGCCAGCTCTAGCGGGAGGGGTTACTACAATGAGCAGTTCTTC. Protein sequence: CASSSGRGYYNEQFF.

This chain uses TRBV7-2 with TRBJ1-2, with D possibly TRBD1 on 5 matching bases. This CDR3 is built from 15 residues. The germline V gene encodes CDR1 SGHTA and CDR2 FQGNSA. V dropped 2 bases and J dropped 8 bases, with 18 bases sitting between them. The CDR3 DNA reads as TGTGCCAGCAGCTTAATATCAGGAGGAGGGGACGGCTACACCTTC. Its translation: CASSLISGGGDGYTF.

The V and J genes are TRBV29-1 and TRBJ1-2; D not resolved. The CDR3 contains 15 residues. CDR1 is SQVTM and CDR2 is ANQGSEA in the germline V gene. The germline V and J ends were trimmed by 3 bases and 7 bases, with 21 bases remaining between them. The CDR3 sequence is CSVDSSGRKTIGYTF. The CDR3 DNA reads TGCAGCGTTGACTCGTCTGGGAGAAAGACGATTGGCTACACCTTC.

With regard to this clone: Additional DNA sequences in this sample encode the identical CDR3. This chain uses TRBV3-1 (or the pseudogene TRBV3-2) with TRBJ1-5; 10 bases are a match to TRBD1. After removal of 3 bases from V and 2 bases from J, the junction contained 1 base not matched to a gene. Per the germline V gene, CDR1 is LGHDT and CDR2 is YNNKEL (reference sequence). The CDR3 has 15 residues. CDR3 coding DNA: TGTGCCAGCAGCCAGGGGACAGGGGGCAATCAGCCCCAGCATTTT. It specifies CASSQGTGGNQPQHF.

DNA of the CDR3: TGTGCCAGCGGACTTCCGCGCGGTGGCCAGCATTTT. It specifies CASGLPRGGQHF. This chain joins TRBV28 and TRBJ1-5; D call uncertain. CDR1 and CDR2 (germline): MDHEN, SYDVKM. The CDR3 is 12 amino acids. Trimming took 8 bases from V and 12 from J, leaving 17 bases between them.

This chain joins TRBV27 and TRBJ2-3; D not certain. Per the germline V gene, CDR1 is MNHEY and CDR2 is SMNVEV (reference sequence). This CDR3 has 16 amino acids. With 0 bases removed from V and 0 bases from J, the gap between germline ends came to 10 bases. CDR3 sequence: CASSLSPQTSTDTQYF. The DNA of the CDR3 is TGTGCCAGCAGTTTATCACCCCAGACGAGCACAGATACGCAGTATTTT.

The chain recombines TRBV7-6 with TRBJ2-7, with D maybe TRBD2 (6 bases). This CDR3 spans 16 amino acids. V lost 5 bases, J lost 5 bases, and 22 bases lay in between. The germline gives CDR1 SGHVS, CDR2 FNYEAQ. CDR3 sequence reads: CASSRWREGSSDEQYF. The CDR3 coding sequence is TGTGCCAGCAGCCGGTGGAGGGAAGGTAGTAGCGACGAGCAGTACTTC.

The gene calls are TRBV18 and TRBJ2-2; no firm D call. Trimming shortened V by 6 bases and J by 1 base, and 12 bases separated the two germline ends. The CDR3 has 15 residues. Per the germline V gene, CDR1 is KGHSH and CDR2 is LQKENI. This CDR3 reads CASSPEILNTGELFF. CDR3 DNA sequence: TGTGCCAGCTCGCCGGAAATATTGAACACCGGGGAGCTGTTTTTT.

The chain is built from TRBV4-1 and TRBJ1-5; no definite D call. This CDR3 has 16 amino acids. Germline CDR1 reads MGHRA; CDR2 reads YSYEKL. V was cut by 3 bases and J by 4 bases, with 16 bases left in between. The CDR3 DNA reads TGCGCCAGCAGCCAGACGGGTATAGGAGGGAATCAGCCCCAGCATTTT. This encodes CASSQTGIGGNQPQHF.

The gene calls are TRBV5-1 and TRBJ1-4; 7 nucleotides agree with TRBD1. After removal of 4 bases from V and 0 bases from J, the junction contained 3 bases not matched to a gene. The CDR3 has 15 residues. Germline values: CDR1 SGHRS, CDR2 YFSETQ. The CDR3 DNA reads as TGCGCCAGCAGCGCGGGACAGTCAACTAATGAAAAACTGTTTTTT. Amino acids: CASSAGQSTNEKLFF.

The chain uses TRBV30 and TRBJ2-1, with TRBD2 matching 8 bases. The CDR3 covers 10 residues. CDR1 is GTSNPN and CDR2 is SVGIG in the germline V gene (reference sequence). V trimming: 6 bases; J trimming: 15 bases; junction bases outside the gene matches: 7. CDR3 in DNA: TGTGCCTGTACCGGGACTAGGTTGTTCTTC. Encoded protein: CACTGTRLFF.

The genes are TRBV9 and TRBJ1-6; 9 bases fit TRBD1. Germline V lookup: CDR1 SGDLS, CDR2 YYNGEE. The V gene end was trimmed by 1 base and the J gene end by 10 bases; junction bases not matched to a gene: 3. This CDR3 is 14 amino acids long. The CDR3 DNA reads TGTGCCAGCAGCGTATCGGACAGGGGATCACCCCTCCACTTT. Residues: CASSVSDRGSPLHF. Full variable domain (remainder filled in from reference TRBV9 and TRBJ1-6): DSGVTQTPKHLITATGQRVTLRCSPRSGDLSVYWYQQSLDQGLQFLIQYYNGEERAKGNILERFSAQQFPDLHSELNLSSLELGDSALYFCASSVSDRGSPLHFGNGTRLTVT.